These T cell receptor beta chains were read from a single sample in a study of metastatic and nonmetastatic thyroid tumors. TCRdb re-clonotyped the PCR reads via MiXCR. The sample has about 40,000 clones, about an eighth seen once. Sequencing was carried out using blood. The receptors were sampled from a female donor with papillary thyroid cancer or a benign thyroid nodule (not recorded which). Some clones in this sample may be carry-over from other donors' samples. CDR3s leave out the opening cysteine and the closing phenylalanine or tryptophan. D genes are given only for firm matches.

CDR3 protein | J gene | V gene | D gene
ASSFDSYSYEQY | TRBJ2-7 | TRBV28 | NA
ASSQDSLNTIY | TRBJ1-3 | TRBV3-1 | NA
ASRLDRGNEQF | TRBJ2-1 | TRBV7-2 | NA
ASSGGQGGTEAF | TRBJ1-1 | TRBV2 | TRBD1
ASSLYRVNTEAF | TRBJ1-1 | TRBV7-9 | NA
ATSRDRTGISGNTIY | TRBJ1-3 | TRBV15 | NA
ASSPGTQAYYEQY | TRBJ2-7 | TRBV5-5 | NA
ATSRDEKPNTQY | TRBJ2-3 | TRBV15 | NA
ASSRADLYEQY | TRBJ2-7 | TRBV18 | NA
ASGPWEDGYT | TRBJ1-2 | TRBV2 | NA
ASSVGASPIYNEQF | TRBJ2-1 | TRBV9 | NA
ASSQDIAGENIQY | TRBJ2-4 | TRBV4-1 | NA
ASSPLSDRAGNTIY | TRBJ1-3 | TRBV18 | TRBD1
ASSWRPTGASGELF | TRBJ2-2 | TRBV7-3 | TRBD1
ASSPGTFFYEQY | TRBJ2-7 | TRBV6-1 | NA
ASSGRRNAGNTIY | TRBJ1-3 | TRBV2 | NA
ASSPSPNSPLH | TRBJ1-6 | TRBV28 | NA
SARDLDRSTGELF | TRBJ2-2 | TRBV20-1 | NA
ASSPSSYEQY | TRBJ2-7 | TRBV7-2 | NA
ASRQDTTSSYNSPLH | TRBJ1-6 | TRBV4-1 | NA
ASSLRAGGFSSTDTQY | TRBJ2-3 | TRBV27 | TRBD2
ASRGGTGGSQPQH | TRBJ1-5 | TRBV2 | TRBD1
ASSIDSLRLYNSPLH | TRBJ1-6 | TRBV19 | NA
ATSSISGGWNEQF | TRBJ2-1 | TRBV24-1 | NA
SAGSTNEKLF | TRBJ1-4 | TRBV29-1 | NA
SASPSGATENQETQY | TRBJ2-5 | TRBV20-1 | NA
ASTGSTKETQY | TRBJ2-5 | TRBV19 | NA
ASSFSSDNHNEQF | TRBJ2-1 | TRBV11-2 | NA
ASSLSRGLAGLFGETQY | TRBJ2-5 | TRBV7-9 | TRBD2
ASRVGWSTNYGYT | TRBJ1-2 | TRBV5-1 | NA
SAGGGAGFSYEQY | TRBJ2-7 | TRBV20-1 | NA
ASSLGDRFEDTQY | TRBJ2-3 | TRBV7-9 | TRBD1
ASSETPGQGTHEQF | TRBJ2-1 | TRBV5-1 | NA
SASEGVEKLF | TRBJ1-4 | TRBV20-1 | NA